One and the same sample provided the 5 T cell receptor beta chains below, sequenced in a study of Graves' ophthalmopathy and Graves' hyperthyroidism. Researchers took RNA transcripts and amplified TCR beta CDR3 regions from them. HTBI-primed RT-PCR formed the first round, and a multiplex PCR formed the second. TCRdb processed the multiplex PCR reads anew with MiXCR; each CDR3 protein has one entry. The data hold 400,000 or so distinct CDR3 sequences, with about 15% observed a single time. Sequencing was done on a sample of peripheral blood. These receptors all come from an adult woman with stable Graves' hyperthyroidism.

This clonotype was picked up one time. The rearrangement joins TRBV6-5 to TRBJ2-7; TRBD2 is a possible D gene (5 bases). Germline CDR1 reads MNHEY; CDR2 reads SVGAGI. The germline V and J ends were trimmed by 0 bases and 2 bases, with 17 bases remaining between them. The CDR3 contains 17 residues. In DNA form, the CDR3 reads TGTGCCAGCAGTTACTCGCCAAATCGCGGGCGGGCCTACGAGCAGTACTTC. Encoded protein: CASSYSPNRGRAYEQYF.

This clonotype appeared many times. The chain recombines TRBV6-1 with TRBJ2-5; 13 bases agree with TRBD2. The junction had 7 bases not matched to a gene; V was cut back by 6 bases and J by 3 bases. CDR1 and CDR2 from the germline V gene are MNHNS and SASEGT. The CDR3 extends over 16 amino acids. DNA of the CDR3: TGTGCCAGCAGCCACACTAGCGGGGGGGGGAAAGAGACCCAGTACTTC. Translating gives CASSHTSGGGKETQYF.

The genes are TRBV29-1 and TRBJ2-7; no clear D. The CDR3 consists of 13 residues. Germline CDR1 is SQVTM and CDR2 is ANQGSEA. V dropped 6 bases and J dropped 0 bases, with 12 bases sitting between them. The CDR3 sequence: CSVVDDRSYEQYF. DNA of the CDR3: TGCAGCGTAGTCGACGACCGCTCCTACGAGCAGTACTTC.

This clonotype was seen many times. The chain links TRBV18 to TRBJ2-7; TRBD1 agrees at 8 bases. Germline V CDR1 and CDR2: KGHSH, LQKENI. With 1 base clipped from V and 2 bases from J, the junction kept 4 bases outside the gene matches. The CDR3 consists of 15 residues. Here the CDR3 reads CASSPRQGSPYEQYF. In nucleotides, the CDR3 is TGTGCCAGCTCACCACGACAGGGGTCTCCCTACGAGCAGTACTTC.

This clonotype was detected many times. The chain recombines TRBV2 with TRBJ1-1, with no clear D. The V and J ends lost 3 bases and 6 bases respectively, with 14 bases between them. Germline CDR1 and CDR2: SNHLY and FYNNEI. The CDR3 length is 14 residues. CDR3 sequence reads: CASSDSYTTPEAFF. CDR3 bases: TGTGCCAGCAGTGACTCGTACACAACCCCTGAAGCTTTCTTT.